Detailed here is one T cell receptor beta chain. What it binds is not known. This CDR3 comprises 14 residues. Trimming shortened V by 8 bases and J by 2 bases, and 14 bases separated the two germline ends. CDR1 is SEHNR, CDR2 FQNEAQ, per germline (reference sequence). Patients with autoimmune history or systemic immunosuppression were excluded. Sequenced by immunoSEQ multiplex PCR; TCRdb stores in-frame clones only, minus some. There are roughly 76,000 clones in the sample; around 86% occur only once, and roughly 3% lies in the top ten. This sample was taken from a study of OX40 agonist ivuxolimab in advanced cancers. Study information: Patients were given ivuxolimab, an antibody that agonizes OX40 (CD134). Hepatocellular carcinoma, melanoma, renal cell or head and neck cancer affected the dose-escalation patients.

Study conclusions and caveats: Researchers report that CD8+ T cells had, on average, more expanded clones than CD4+.

V usage is TRBV7-9 and J usage is TRBJ2-3, with a weak D call TRBD2 (7 bases). The specimen was CD4+ or CD8+ T cells sorted from blood, collected in a trial of the OX40 agonist ivuxolimab. This clonotype was sampled from an adult with an advanced solid tumor such as melanoma, head and neck, liver or kidney cancer. The chain's CDR3 is CASGRAGATDTQYF. In DNA, the CDR3 is TGTGCCAGCGGGAGGGCGGGGGCCACAGATACGCAGTATTTT.